A selection of T cell receptor beta chains follows, all from one sample in a study of regulatory T cells in long-lasting Graves disease. TCRdb called the multiplex PCR reads again in MiXCR, with one record for every CDR3 protein. The sample carries roughly 440,000 distinct CDR3 sequences, over 15% recorded once. The same specimen was also included in a second study, on T cells in Graves' hyperthyroidism and ophthalmopathy.

The source material was peripheral blood mononuclear cells (PBMCs), sampled at new diagnosis, from a patient treated with antithyroid drugs. These receptors were taken from a woman aged 18-29 years with Graves disease. Both conserved end residues are part of each CDR3. The D gene is left open where the match is weak. The listing skips clone size in some rows; elsewhere it reads once, few, many or a size class.

J gene | clone size | D gene | V gene | CDR3 DNA | CDR3 protein
TRBJ2-2 | few | NA | TRBV7-9 | TGTGCCAGCAGCTTTAGGGCAGGGACGAACACCGGGGAGCTGTTTTTT | CASSFRAGTNTGELFF
TRBJ2-5 | NA | TRBD2 | TRBV9 | TGTGCCAGCAGCTTTAGGTCTAGCGGGTTTCAAGAGACCCAGTACTTC | CASSFRSSGFQETQYF
TRBJ1-5 | NA | NA | TRBV6-2/TRBV6-3 | TGTGCCAGCACCCTGGACAGATCGCGGCAGCCCCAGCATTTT | CASTLDRSRQPQHF
TRBJ1-2 | NA | TRBD1 | TRBV4-1 | TGCGCCAGCAGCCAAGAGGGGACAGAACACTATGGCTACACCTTC | CASSQEGTEHYGYTF
TRBJ2-1 | NA | TRBD1 | TRBV11-3 | TGTGCCAGCAGCTTAGAGGGGACAGTTCCCTACAACGAGCAGTTCTTC | CASSLEGTVPYNEQFF
TRBJ1-2 | many | TRBD1 | TRBV12-3/TRBV12-4 | TGTGCCAGCAGTTTAGCTGGACAGGGGAATGGCTACACCTTC | CASSLAGQGNGYTF
TRBJ1-5 | few | TRBD1 | TRBV7-2 | TGTGCCAGCAGCTTAGGATTCGGCAGGGGGAGCGATCAGCCCCAGCATTTT | CASSLGFGRGSDQPQHF
TRBJ2-1 | many | TRBD2 | TRBV28 | TGTGCCAGCACCTCCCCCCTAGCGGGAATTTACAATGAGCAGTTCTTC | CASTSPLAGIYNEQFF
TRBJ2-7 | NA | TRBD2 | TRBV15 | TGTGCCACCAGCAGATCGGAGGCGGGGGTGAACGAGCAGTACTTC | CATSRSEAGVNEQYF
TRBJ1-2 | many | TRBD1 | TRBV2 | TGTGCCAGCAGAGGACAGGGGAGCTATGGCTACACCTTC | CASRGQGSYGYTF
TRBJ2-3 | NA | TRBD1 | TRBV5-6 | TGTGCCAGCAGCCCCGGGACAGGGACCGCAGATACGCAGTATTTT | CASSPGTGTADTQYF
TRBJ2-2 | few | TRBD2 | TRBV5-6 | TGTGCCAGCAGCTTGTACGCGGGGACTAGCGCCGGGGAGCTGTTTTTT | CASSLYAGTSAGELFF
TRBJ2-7 | once | NA | TRBV27 | TGTGCCAGCAGTCCCGAATGGGGGGACGAGCAGTACTTC | CASSPEWGDEQYF
TRBJ2-3 | many | NA | TRBV20-1 | TGCAGTGCTAGTCAGGGTTGGACAGATACGCAGTATTTT | CSASQGWTDTQYF
TRBJ2-7 | many | TRBD2 | TRBV6-1 | TGTGCCAGCAGGGCCTTAGCGGGAGTCTTGGGCTACGAGCAGTACTTC | CASRALAGVLGYEQYF
TRBJ2-4 | NA | TRBD2 | TRBV20-1 | TGCAGTGCCGGGGGGGGGAAAGCCAAAAACATTCAGTACTTC | CSAGGGKAKNIQYF
TRBJ1-2 | NA | TRBD1 | TRBV20-1 | TGCAGTGCTAGACTCCGGGGACAGGTCGAGGGTGGCTACACCTTC | CSARLRGQVEGGYTF
TRBJ2-7 | many | NA | TRBV27 | TGTGCCAGCAGCGTGACGGCCACCTACGAGCAGTACTTC | CASSVTATYEQYF
TRBJ2-3 | many | NA | TRBV7-2 | TGTGCCAGCAGCTTAACGCGACAGATAATCACAGATACGCAGTATTTT | CASSLTRQIITDTQYF
TRBJ2-3 | many | TRBD2 | TRBV12-3/TRBV12-4 | TGTGCCAGCAGCGATGGACTAGCGGGAACCACAGATACGCAGTATTTT | CASSDGLAGTTDTQYF
TRBJ2-1 | NA | TRBD1 | TRBV3-1 | TGTGCCAGCAGCCACCGACAGGGGGAGCAGTTCTTC | CASSHRQGEQFF
TRBJ2-7 | NA | NA | TRBV6-5 | TGTGCCAGCAGGAATAACAATGAGCAGTACTTC | CASRNNNEQYF
TRBJ2-3 | many | NA | TRBV7-2 | TGTGCCAGCAGCTTAGGTGTCGGCACAGATACGCAGTATTTT | CASSLGVGTDTQYF
TRBJ2-7 | NA | NA | TRBV7-9 | TGTGCCAGCAGCTTCAATCTAGGGGGAAAAATCTACGAGCAGTACTTC | CASSFNLGGKIYEQYF